Listed below are T cell receptor beta chains from one sample, sequenced in a study of T-cell memory formation after mild COVID-19. TCRdb ran MiXCR on the 5' RACE reads and lists one entry per CDR3 protein. In the table there are 450,000 to 650,000 distinct CDR3 sequences, roughly 21% of which are singletons. Sequenced: PBMCs or a T cell subset sorted from them (not recorded which). The source is an adult woman who had mild COVID-19 (a few samples of this study predate the infection). Cell type and time point are not known. Each CDR3 is given with its conserved first and last residue. A D gene is named only where the DNA matches it firmly. Expanded clones are given a class, and other clones once, few, many or no size at all.

DNA	CDR3	size	D	V	J
TGTGCCAGCAGTCCCCCGGGGGGACCGGATACGCAGTATTTT	CASSPPGGPDTQYF	NA	TRBD2	TRBV7-2	TRBJ2-3
TGTGCCAGCAGCTTAGGGGAGGGGGCTAACTATGGCTACACCTTC	CASSLGEGANYGYTF	NA	NA	TRBV7-2	TRBJ1-2
TGTGCCATCAGGGACATTCCCATGAACACTGAAGCTTTCTTT	CAIRDIPMNTEAFF	NA	NA	TRBV10-3	TRBJ1-1
TGCGCCAGCAGCCAAGATAGGGGGACTACTACGCAGTATTTT	CASSQDRGTTTQYF	few	NA	TRBV4-3	TRBJ2-3
TGCGCCAGCAGCTACGGTTATCAGGACAGGGGGCGCGGCTACACCTTC	CASSYGYQDRGRGYTF	few	TRBD1	TRBV4-3	TRBJ1-2
TGTGCCTGGAGTGCCTTGGCAGTCCTCAGCAATGAGCAGTTCTTC	CAWSALAVLSNEQFF	NA	NA	TRBV30	TRBJ2-1
TGTGCCAGCAGCCAACACACCGGGGAGCTGTTTTTT	CASSQHTGELFF	many	NA	TRBV9	TRBJ2-2
TGTGCCAGCACCCTCACCGACAGATCTGGGGCCAACGTCCTGACTTTC	CASTLTDRSGANVLTF	NA	NA	TRBV6-2/TRBV6-3	TRBJ2-6
TGTGCCATCAGTGAGTCGAAGCTCAGCTCCTACAATGAGCAGTTCTTC	CAISESKLSSYNEQFF	NA	NA	TRBV10-3	TRBJ2-1
TGTGCCAGCACGGACCCGGGCGACCTCTACGAGCAGTACTTC	CASTDPGDLYEQYF	few	NA	TRBV12-3/TRBV12-4	TRBJ2-7
TGTGCCAGCAGTCCCGTCAGGGGAGGCGAGCAGTACTTC	CASSPVRGGEQYF	few	NA	TRBV12-3/TRBV12-4	TRBJ2-7
TGTGCCAGCAGTAGGGGACAGGGGGAGACCGGGGAGCTGTTTTTT	CASSRGQGETGELFF	few	TRBD1	TRBV6-6	TRBJ2-2
TGCGCCAGCAGCCAAGTGGGGGACAGGGGCGACACTGAAGCTTTCTTT	CASSQVGDRGDTEAFF	NA	TRBD1	TRBV4-1	TRBJ1-1
TGCAGGACTAGCGGGGGGGCGTCCGAGCAGTACTTC	CRTSGGASEQYF	once	TRBD2	TRBV20-1	TRBJ2-7
TGCAGTGCTAGAGATGGGACTCGCTCCTACAATGAGCAGTTCTTC	CSARDGTRSYNEQFF	few	NA	TRBV20-1	TRBJ2-1
TGTGCCAGCAGCTTAGTGCGGTCTAGCGGTTACCAAGAGACCCAGTACTTC	CASSLVRSSGYQETQYF	few	TRBD2	TRBV7-2	TRBJ2-5
TGTGCCAGCAGCTCGTCTGATACAGGGTTAGGGCAGCCCCAGCATTTT	CASSSSDTGLGQPQHF	NA	NA	TRBV12-3/TRBV12-4	TRBJ1-5
TGTGCCAGCAGCCTTCTGAGGAATTCACCCCTCCACTTT	CASSLLRNSPLHF	few	NA	TRBV12-3/TRBV12-4	TRBJ1-6
TGCGCCAGCAGCAAGGGACTAGCGGGGGGGCCGAGCACAGATACGCAGTATTTT	CASSKGLAGGPSTDTQYF	NA	TRBD2	TRBV5-1	TRBJ2-3
TGTGCCAGCAGCTTGCCAGGGGCCAACACAGATACGCAGTATTTT	CASSLPGANTDTQYF	few	NA	TRBV5-4	TRBJ2-3
TGTGCCAGCACCGTGACAGGGATCTCAAACACCGGGGAGCTGTTTTTT	CASTVTGISNTGELFF	NA	TRBD1	TRBV6-5	TRBJ2-2
TGTGCCAGTAGTATGGGGCAGATGTACACTGAAGCTTTCTTT	CASSMGQMYTEAFF	NA	NA	TRBV19	TRBJ1-1
TGTGCCAGCAGTTCCCGACAGCCTGCCACAGATACGCAGTATTTT	CASSSRQPATDTQYF	once	NA	TRBV12-3/TRBV12-4	TRBJ2-3